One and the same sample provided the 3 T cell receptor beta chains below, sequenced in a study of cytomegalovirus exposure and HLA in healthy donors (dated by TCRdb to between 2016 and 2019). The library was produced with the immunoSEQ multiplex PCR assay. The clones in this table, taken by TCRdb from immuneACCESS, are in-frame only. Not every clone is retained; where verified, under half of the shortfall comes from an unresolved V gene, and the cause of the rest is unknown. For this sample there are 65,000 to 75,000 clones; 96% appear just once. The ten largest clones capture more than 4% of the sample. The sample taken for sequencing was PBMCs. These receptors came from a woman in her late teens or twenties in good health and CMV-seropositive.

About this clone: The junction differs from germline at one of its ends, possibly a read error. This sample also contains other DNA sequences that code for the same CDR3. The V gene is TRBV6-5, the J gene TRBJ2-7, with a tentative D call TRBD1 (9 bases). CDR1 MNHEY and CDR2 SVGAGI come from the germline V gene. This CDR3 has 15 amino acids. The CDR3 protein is CASRIAGQGTYEQYF. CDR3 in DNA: TGTGCCAGCAGGATAGCGGGACAGGGAACCTATGAGCAGTACTTC.

CDR3: CASSPVGGASSYEQYF. CDR3 nucleotides: TGTGCCAGCTCACCCGTGGGAGGGGCTAGTTCCTACGAGCAGTACTTC. The chain joins TRBV18 to TRBJ2-7; 7 bases are shared with TRBD2. CDR3 length equals 16 residues. In germline, CDR1 is KGHSH, CDR2 LQKENI. J lost 1 base, V lost 3 bases, and 9 bases had no gene match.

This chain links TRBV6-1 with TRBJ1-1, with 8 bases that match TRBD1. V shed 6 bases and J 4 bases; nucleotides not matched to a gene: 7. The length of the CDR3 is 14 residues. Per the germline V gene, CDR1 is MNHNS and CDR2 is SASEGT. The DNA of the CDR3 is TGTGCCAGCAGGGGGAATGACAGGGGCACTGAAGCTTTCTTT. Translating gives CASRGNDRGTEAFF.